What follows are 27 T cell receptor beta chains derived from one specimen sequenced in a study of long-term antiretroviral therapy in people with HIV. Version v3.0 of the immunoSEQ assay was performed at survey level. Assay: immunoSEQ multiplex PCR; the TCRdb copy retains only in-frame clones and omits some. The sample holds over 8,500 clones, around 80% seen once. The sample in question was unsorted PBMCs, obtained roughly 7.3 years after starting antiretroviral therapy. These receptors were collected from a man between 50 and 59 years old with HIV.

This clone was seen just once. The J gene is TRBJ2-7, the V gene TRBV27; D is undetermined. The CDR3 totals 13 residues. Germline CDR1 reads MNHEY; CDR2 reads SMNVEV (reference sequence). V was pared by 4 bases and J by 4 bases, with 11 bases between. This chain's CDR3 is CASSYQVWYEQYF. The CDR3 bases are TGTGCCAGCAGTTACCAGGTTTGGTACGAGCAGTACTTC.

V and J are TRBV9 and TRBJ1-2; D remains unclear. CDR1 and CDR2 (germline): SGDLS, YYNGEE. The CDR3 contains 14 residues. Trimming took 4 bases from V and 4 from J, leaving 14 bases between them. The DNA of the CDR3 is TGTGCCAGCAGCCCCGTCGACACCGTCTATGGCTACACCTTC. It codes for CASSPVDTVYGYTF.

A single count supports this clone. The chain couples TRBV4-1 to TRBJ2-3; 7 nucleotides match TRBD1. The V and J ends lost 0 bases and 0 bases, in that order; junction bases with no gene match: 9. Germline V gene lookup returns CDR1 MGHRA and CDR2 YSYEKL. The CDR3 spans 18 residues. The CDR3 reads CASSQDGIGTESTDTQYF. In DNA, the CDR3 is TGCGCCAGCAGCCAAGATGGCATCGGGACAGAGAGCACAGATACGCAGTATTTT.

The sample holds one count of this clone. The chain joins TRBV5-6 to TRBJ1-1; unclear D gene. This CDR3 is built from 14 residues. Germline assignment: CDR1 SGHDT and CDR2 YYEEEE. The ends were cut back, 0 bases at V and 1 base at J, with 7 bases in the middle. CDR3 DNA: TGTGCCAGCAGCTTGGAGGGTGAGAACACTGAAGCTTTCTTT. Amino acids: CASSLEGENTEAFF.

V gene TRBV15 combines with J gene TRBJ2-7; 8 nucleotides align to TRBD1. Germline V lookup: CDR1 LNHNV, CDR2 YYDKDF (reference sequence). V was pared by 1 base and J by 13 bases, with 9 bases of the junction left unmatched. This CDR3 is 13 amino acids long. The CDR3 sequence is CATSRVKRDRSYF. The CDR3 DNA follows: TGTGCCACCAGCAGAGTCAAGAGGGACAGGAGTTACTTC.

The CDR3 region is CASSRGGNQPQHF. In nucleotides, the CDR3 is TGTGCCAGCTCCAGGGGTGGCAATCAGCCCCAGCATTTT. V and J are TRBV7-9 and TRBJ1-5; D may be TRBD1 (6 bases). The CDR3 totals 13 residues. Germline-derived CDR1 and CDR2 are SEHNR and FQNEAQ (reference sequence). V was trimmed by 8 bases and J by 2 bases, leaving 10 bases between them. Combining the CDR3 with reference TRBV7-9 and TRBJ1-5 gives the whole variable domain DTGVSQNPRHKITKRGQNVTFRCDPISEHNRLYWYRQTLGQGPEFLTYFQNEAQLEKSRLLSDRFSAERPKGSFSTLEIQRTEQGDSAMYLCASSRGGNQPQHFGDGTRLSIL.

This clone was counted a single time. The chain combines TRBV11-3 with TRBJ1-2; D uncertain. The length of the CDR3 is 13 residues. Germline values: CDR1 SGHNT, CDR2 YENEEA. Trimming cost V 3 bases and J 9 bases, with 14 bases left between them. The CDR3 nucleotides read TGTGCCAGCAGCTTGGGAAGGATGAGCTGCTACACCTTC. It translates to CASSLGRMSCYTF.

The CDR3 reads CASSLEVPYEQYF. CDR3 in DNA: TGTGCCAGCAGCTTGGAGGTCCCCTACGAGCAGTACTTC. J is TRBJ2-5 and V is TRBV11-3, with a tentative D call TRBD2 (5 bases). Near its end, the DNA agrees better with TRBJ2-7, so the J call may be wrong. This CDR3 has 13 amino acids. CDR1 and CDR2 (germline): SGHNT, YENEEA.

The rearrangement uses TRBV5-1 and TRBJ2-7; the D is unclear. V gave up 0 bases and J gave up 1 base, with 11 bases separating them. The CDR3 has 15 residues. Per germline, CDR1 SGHRS and CDR2 YFSETQ. The CDR3 sequence: CASSLDLFPSYEQYF. CDR3 nucleotide sequence: TGCGCCAGCAGCTTGGATCTGTTTCCATCCTACGAGCAGTACTTC.

The V gene is TRBV6-5, the J gene TRBJ1-1, with D unclear. The CDR3 contains 13 residues. V lost 5 bases to trimming and J lost 4 bases, with 11 bases between them. Germline lookup yields CDR1 MNHEY and CDR2 SVGAGI. CDR3 sequence: CASSEAVTTEAFF. CDR3 nucleotides: TGTGCCAGCAGTGAAGCTGTGACCACTGAAGCTTTCTTT.

The rearrangement joins TRBV6-6 to TRBJ2-3; 7 nucleotides align to TRBD1. This CDR3 contains 15 residues. Looked up from germline, CDR1 is MNHNY and CDR2 is SVGAGI (reference sequence). V was clipped by 0 bases and J by 5 bases; unmatched bases: 5. Here the CDR3 reads CASSYSRGRKDTQYF. The CDR3 DNA sequence: TGTGCCAGCAGTTACTCAAGGGGGCGGAAAGATACGCAGTATTTT.

This clone came up a few times. V usage is TRBV5-6 and J usage is TRBJ2-1; 10 nucleotides agree with TRBD1. The V and J ends lost 4 bases and 7 bases, in that order; junction bases with no gene match: 11. In germline, CDR1 is SGHDT, CDR2 YYEEEE. This CDR3 region has 16 residues. For the CDR3, the DNA is TGTGCCAGCAGCGCCGGGGGCGGGACAGGGGAAAATGAGCAGTTCTTC. It translates to CASSAGGGTGENEQFF.

The V and J genes are TRBV4-1 and TRBJ2-7, with 10 positions matching TRBD1. Germline assignment: CDR1 MGHRA and CDR2 YSYEKL. This CDR3 is 15 amino acids long. V was clipped by 6 bases and J by 1 base; unmatched bases: 6. The CDR3 DNA reads TGCGCCAGCAGTTCCGGGACAGGGGTATCCTACGAGCAGTACTTC. This gives the protein CASSSGTGVSYEQYF.

The rearrangement uses TRBV7-9 and TRBJ1-1, with TRBD1 as a possible D gene (6 bases). CDR3 length: 15 amino acids. Germline CDR1 is SEHNR and CDR2 is FQNEAQ (reference sequence). V was trimmed by 1 base and J by 2 bases, leaving 11 bases between them. The CDR3 loop reads CASSLELGGNTEAFF. The CDR3, as DNA: TGTGCCAGCAGCTTAGAGTTAGGGGGTAACACTGAAGCTTTCTTT.

This chain joins TRBV6-6 and TRBJ1-2; weak D call: TRBD1 (5 bases). The CDR3 is 12 amino acids. Germline assignment: CDR1 MNHNY and CDR2 SVGAGI (reference sequence). V shed 5 bases and J shed 4 bases, with 8 bases lying between them. Written as DNA, the CDR3 is TGTGCCAGCAGTAGCGACAGCTATGGCTACACCTTC. The encoded protein is CASSSDSYGYTF.

This clone was detected only a few times. The rearrangement joins TRBV5-8 to TRBJ1-2; D remains unclear. Trimming cost V 0 bases and J 2 bases, with 8 bases left between them. The length of the CDR3 is 14 residues. Germline V gene data show CDR1 as SGHTS and CDR2 as YDEGEE. This CDR3 is CASSLGGPNYGYTF. The CDR3 bases are TGTGCCAGCAGCTTGGGGGGTCCAAACTATGGCTACACCTTC.

The rearrangement uses TRBV4-1 and TRBJ2-7; 7 bases match TRBD1. The CDR3 consists of 16 residues. V lost 1 base, J lost 3 bases, and 9 bases stayed unmatched. Per the germline V gene, CDR1 is MGHRA and CDR2 is YSYEKL. In DNA form, the CDR3 reads TGCGCCAGCAGCCAAGCATCGACAGGGCTTAGCTACGAGCAGTACTTC. Amino acid sequence: CASSQASTGLSYEQYF.

The chain combines TRBV6-1 with TRBJ2-1; D ambiguous. From germline, CDR1 is MNHNS and CDR2 SASEGT. Trimming removed 5 bases at V and 9 bases at J, with 8 bases between. CDR3 length: 11 residues. The DNA of the CDR3 is TGTGCCAGCAGTTGGGGATCTGAGCAGTTCTTC. This codes for CASSWGSEQFF.

This rearrangement joins TRBV6-6 to TRBJ2-2, with TRBD1 identical over 7 bases. Germline CDR1 MNHNY, CDR2 SVGAGI (reference sequence). The CDR3 totals 15 residues. The trim removed 0 bases at V and 3 bases at J, leaving 1 base unmatched. CDR3 coding DNA: TGTGCCAGCAGTTACTCGACAGGGTACACCGGGGAGCTGTTTTTT. It is translated as CASSYSTGYTGELFF.

The chain recombines TRBV6-5 with TRBJ1-1; D is unresolved. This CDR3 is 14 amino acids long. Per germline, CDR1 MNHEY and CDR2 SVGAGI. V was clipped by 0 bases and J by 4 bases, with 9 bases between them. The CDR3 region is CASSYSDGGTEAFF. As DNA, the CDR3 is TGTGCCAGCAGTTACTCAGACGGAGGCACTGAAGCTTTCTTT.

The chain links TRBV27 to TRBJ1-1; tentative D call: TRBD1 (6 bases). Germline V lookup: CDR1 MNHEY, CDR2 SMNVEV (reference sequence). Trimming pared 5 bases from V and 4 bases from J, leaving 14 bases between. This CDR3 region has 14 residues. CDR3 DNA: TGTGCCAGCAGTCCTACAGGGCCGGCCACTGAAGCTTTCTTT. The encoded protein is CASSPTGPATEAFF.

The chain has TRBV6-5 and TRBJ2-5; D gene ambiguous. Germline CDR1 MNHEY, CDR2 SVGAGI. Trimming removed 0 bases at V and 5 bases at J, with 13 bases between. This CDR3 comprises 15 residues. This chain's CDR3 is CASSYSGGERETQYF. For the CDR3, the DNA is TGTGCCAGCAGTTACTCAGGCGGAGAAAGGGAGACCCAGTACTTC.

The rearrangement joins TRBV9 to TRBJ2-1; 13 bases are shared with TRBD2. CDR1 and CDR2 (germline): SGDLS, YYNGEE. The CDR3 contains 16 residues. V lost 3 bases, J lost 10 bases, and 10 bases stayed unmatched. In DNA form, the CDR3 reads TGTGCCAGCAGCGGGGGTACTAGCGGGGGGGCACGAGAGCAGTTCTTC. Protein product: CASSGGTSGGAREQFF.

The V call is TRBV6-1, the J call TRBJ2-7; D is possibly TRBD2 (5 bases). V was clipped by 10 bases and J by 7 bases, with 8 bases between them. CDR1 and CDR2 (germline): MNHNS, SASEGT. The CDR3 covers 9 residues. CDR3: CATGLEQYF. The CDR3 coding sequence is TGTGCCACCGGACTTGAGCAGTACTTC.

This chain uses TRBV5-6 with TRBJ2-7; D is possibly TRBD1 or TRBD2 (5 bases each). Looked up from germline, CDR1 is SGHDT and CDR2 is YYEEEE. The CDR3 is 16 residues long. Trimming pared 4 bases from V and 3 bases from J, leaving 20 bases between. CDR3 DNA: TGTGCCAGCAGCCACAGCCCTGAGGGGTTCAGCTACGAGCAGTACTTC. It encodes CASSHSPEGFSYEQYF.

The chain joins TRBV10-3 to TRBJ2-1; D not certain. The V and J ends lost 6 bases and 5 bases respectively, with 20 bases between them. The CDR3 loop spans 16 amino acids. From germline, CDR1 is ENHRY and CDR2 SYGVKD. CDR3 sequence (DNA): TGTGCCATCAGCCCCCCCCTTCTGAGAGACAACAATGAGCAGTTCTTC. Amino acids: CAISPPLLRDNNEQFF.

V usage is TRBV4-1 and J usage is TRBJ2-1; no clear D gene. Germline lookup yields CDR1 MGHRA and CDR2 YSYEKL. The V end was cut by 1 base, the J end by 6 bases, with 10 bases between. The CDR3 is 14 residues long. The CDR3 here is CASSQAGTSNEQFF. Written as DNA, the CDR3 is TGCGCCAGCAGCCAAGCGGGCACAAGCAATGAGCAGTTCTTC.